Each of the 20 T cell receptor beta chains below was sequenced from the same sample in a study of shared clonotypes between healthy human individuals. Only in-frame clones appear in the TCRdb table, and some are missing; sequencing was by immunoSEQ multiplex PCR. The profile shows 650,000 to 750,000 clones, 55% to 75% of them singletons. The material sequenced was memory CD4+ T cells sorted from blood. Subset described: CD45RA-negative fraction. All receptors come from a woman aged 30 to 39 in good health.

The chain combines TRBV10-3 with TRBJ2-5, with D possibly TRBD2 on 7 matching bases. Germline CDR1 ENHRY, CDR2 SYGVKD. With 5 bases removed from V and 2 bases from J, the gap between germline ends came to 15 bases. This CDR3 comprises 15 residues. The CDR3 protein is CAISRGGGHQETQYF. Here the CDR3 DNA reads TGTGCCATCAGTAGAGGGGGGGGACATCAAGAGACCCAGTACTTC.

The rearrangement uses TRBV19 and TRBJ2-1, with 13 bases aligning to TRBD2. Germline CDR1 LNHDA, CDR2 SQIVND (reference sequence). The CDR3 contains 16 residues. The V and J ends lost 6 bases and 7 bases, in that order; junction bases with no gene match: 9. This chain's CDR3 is CASRSGLAGKRNEQFF. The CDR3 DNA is TGTGCCAGTAGGTCGGGACTAGCGGGGAAGAGGAATGAGCAGTTCTTC.

CDR3 loop: CASTTGGMYIQYF. The CDR3 region has the DNA TGTGCCAGCACCACCGGGGGGATGTACATTCAGTACTTC. This chain uses TRBV28 with TRBJ2-4; TRBD2 matches at 7 bases. This CDR3 is 13 amino acids long. Losses at the gene ends were 7 bases for V and 8 bases for J; bases not matched to a gene: 8. Germline V gives CDR1 MDHEN, CDR2 SYDVKM.

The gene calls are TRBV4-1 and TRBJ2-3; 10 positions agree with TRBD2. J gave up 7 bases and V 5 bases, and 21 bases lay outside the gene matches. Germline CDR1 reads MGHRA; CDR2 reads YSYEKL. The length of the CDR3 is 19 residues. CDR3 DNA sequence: TGCGCCAGCAGCTCTCAGGTATTACCGGGACTAGCGAGTCGAAATACGCAGTATTTT. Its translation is CASSSQVLPGLASRNTQYF.

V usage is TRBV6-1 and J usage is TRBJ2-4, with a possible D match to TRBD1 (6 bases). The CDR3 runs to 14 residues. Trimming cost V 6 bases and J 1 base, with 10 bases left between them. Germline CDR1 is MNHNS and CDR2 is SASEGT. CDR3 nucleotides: TGTGCCAGCAGGGAACAGGGCGCCAAAAACATTCAGTACTTC. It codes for CASREQGAKNIQYF.

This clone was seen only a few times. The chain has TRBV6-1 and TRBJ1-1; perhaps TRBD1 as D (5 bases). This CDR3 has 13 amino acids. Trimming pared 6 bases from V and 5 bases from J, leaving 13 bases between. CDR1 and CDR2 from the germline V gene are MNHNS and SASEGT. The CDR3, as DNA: TGTGCCAGCAGGCCCCGGGGGGAAACTGAAGCTTTCTTT. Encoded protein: CASRPRGETEAFF.

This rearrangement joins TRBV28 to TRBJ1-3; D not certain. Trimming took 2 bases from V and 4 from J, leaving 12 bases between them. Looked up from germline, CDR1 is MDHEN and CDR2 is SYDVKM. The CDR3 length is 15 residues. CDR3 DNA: TGTGCCAGCAGTTTACTCGATCGAAACGGAAACACCATATATTTT. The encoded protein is CASSLLDRNGNTIYF.

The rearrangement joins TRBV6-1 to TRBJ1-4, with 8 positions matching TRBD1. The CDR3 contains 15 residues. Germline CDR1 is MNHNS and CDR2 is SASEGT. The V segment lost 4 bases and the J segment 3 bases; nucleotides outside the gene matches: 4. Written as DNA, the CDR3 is TGTGCCAGCAGTGTCAGGGGGCAGTCTAATGAAAAACTGTTTTTT. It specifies CASSVRGQSNEKLFF.

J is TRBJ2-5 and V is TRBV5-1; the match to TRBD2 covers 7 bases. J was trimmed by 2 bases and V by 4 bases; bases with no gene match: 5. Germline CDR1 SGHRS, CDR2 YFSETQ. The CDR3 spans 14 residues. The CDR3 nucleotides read TGCGCCAGCAGCCAGGAAGCGGGACAAGAGACCCAGTACTTC. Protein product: CASSQEAGQETQYF.

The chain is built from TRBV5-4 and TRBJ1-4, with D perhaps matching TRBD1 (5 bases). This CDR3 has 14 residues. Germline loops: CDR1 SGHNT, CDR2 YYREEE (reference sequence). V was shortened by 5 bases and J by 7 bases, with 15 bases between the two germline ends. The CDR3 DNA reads TGTGCCAGCAGTCGTGGGGGAGGGAGTGAAAAACTGTTTTTT. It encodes CASSRGGGSEKLFF.

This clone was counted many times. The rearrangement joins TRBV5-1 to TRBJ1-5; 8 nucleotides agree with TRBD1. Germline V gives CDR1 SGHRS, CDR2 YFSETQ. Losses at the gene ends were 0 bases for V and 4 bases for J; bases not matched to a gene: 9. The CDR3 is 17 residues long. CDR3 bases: TGCGCCAGCAGCTTGGGCCCCGGACAGGGTAGTAATCAGCCCCAGCATTTT. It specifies CASSLGPGQGSNQPQHF. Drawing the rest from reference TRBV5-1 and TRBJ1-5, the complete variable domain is KAGVTQTPRYLIKTRGQQVTLSCSPISGHRSVSWYQQTPGQGLQFLFEYFSETQRNKGNFPGRFSGRQFSNSRSEMNVSTLELGDSALYLCASSLGPGQGSNQPQHFGDGTRLSIL.

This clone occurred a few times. This CDR3 reads CASSSTGGRQSSGNTIYF. CDR3 DNA sequence: TGTGCCAGCAGCTCCACGGGAGGGAGGCAGAGCTCTGGAAACACCATATATTTT. This rearrangement joins TRBV7-2 to TRBJ1-3, with D unresolved. Germline-derived CDR1 and CDR2 are SGHTA and FQGNSA. The CDR3 is 18 residues long. V was cut by 4 bases and J by 0 bases, with 19 bases left in between.

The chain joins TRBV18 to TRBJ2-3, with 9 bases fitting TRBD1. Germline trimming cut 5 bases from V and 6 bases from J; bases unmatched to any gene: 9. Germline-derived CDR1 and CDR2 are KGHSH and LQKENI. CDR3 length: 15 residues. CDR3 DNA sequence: TGTGCCAGCTCAGCACAGGGGGCCGAAGGGGATACGCAGTATTTT. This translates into CASSAQGAEGDTQYF.

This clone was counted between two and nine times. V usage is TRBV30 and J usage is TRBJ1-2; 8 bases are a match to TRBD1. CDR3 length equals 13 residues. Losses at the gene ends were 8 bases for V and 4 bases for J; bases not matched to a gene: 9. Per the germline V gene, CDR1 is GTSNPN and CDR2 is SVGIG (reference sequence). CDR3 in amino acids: CAGTQTGVYGYTF. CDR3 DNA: TGTGCCGGGACCCAGACAGGGGTCTATGGCTACACCTTC.

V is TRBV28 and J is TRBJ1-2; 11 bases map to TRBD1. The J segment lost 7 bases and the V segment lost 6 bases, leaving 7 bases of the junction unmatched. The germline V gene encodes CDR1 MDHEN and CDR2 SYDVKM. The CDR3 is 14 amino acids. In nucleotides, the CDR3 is TGTGCCAGCAGCCCAGGACAGGGGGCGCCTGGCTACACCTTC. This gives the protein CASSPGQGAPGYTF.

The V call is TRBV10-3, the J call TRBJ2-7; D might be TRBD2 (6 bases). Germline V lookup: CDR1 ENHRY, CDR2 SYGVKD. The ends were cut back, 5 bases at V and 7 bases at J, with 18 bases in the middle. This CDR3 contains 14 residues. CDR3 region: CAISYGTGVGEQYF. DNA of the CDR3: TGTGCCATCAGTTATGGGACTGGGGTTGGGGAGCAGTACTTC.

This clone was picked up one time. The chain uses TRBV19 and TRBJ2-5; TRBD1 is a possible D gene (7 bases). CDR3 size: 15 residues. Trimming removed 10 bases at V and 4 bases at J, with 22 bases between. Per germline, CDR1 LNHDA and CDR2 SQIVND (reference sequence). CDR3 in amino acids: CATTGQHRGGETQYF. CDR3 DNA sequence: TGTGCCACCACCGGACAACACAGGGGAGGAGAGACCCAGTACTTC.

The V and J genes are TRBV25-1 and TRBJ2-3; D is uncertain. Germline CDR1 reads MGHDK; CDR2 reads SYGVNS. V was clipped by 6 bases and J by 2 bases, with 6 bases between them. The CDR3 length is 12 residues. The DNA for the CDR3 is TGTGCCAGCAGGTGGCACACAGATACGCAGTATTTT. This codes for CASRWHTDTQYF.

The CDR3 DNA sequence: TGTGCCAGCAGTGAAAGAGGAAACACCATATATTTT. Translating it yields CASSERGNTIYF. The chain joins TRBV25-1 to TRBJ1-3; unclear D gene. Germline assignment: CDR1 MGHDK and CDR2 SYGVNS. The V end lost 2 bases, the J end lost 4 bases, and 3 bases lay between the germline ends. The length of the CDR3 is 12 residues.

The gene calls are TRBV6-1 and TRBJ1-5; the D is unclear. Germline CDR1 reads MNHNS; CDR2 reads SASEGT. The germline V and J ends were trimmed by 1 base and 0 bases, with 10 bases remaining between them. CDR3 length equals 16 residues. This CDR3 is CASSEGTPYSNQPQHF. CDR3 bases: TGTGCCAGCAGTGAAGGAACGCCGTATAGCAATCAGCCCCAGCATTTT.